This T cell receptor (beta chain) was sequenced for a study of blood T cell repertoires in COVID-19. This CDR3 comprises 16 residues. CDR1 is GTSNPN and CDR2 is SVGIG in the germline V gene (reference sequence). The junction had 7 bases not matched to a gene; V was cut back by 3 bases and J by 5 bases. Sequencing was performed with immunoSEQ multiplex PCR; in TCRdb, only in-frame clones are kept and a portion is missing. This repertoire shows around 250,000 clones, over 80% found once; its top ten account for roughly 4.3%. This receptor was identified in a woman in her 30s with acute COVID-19. Sequenced input: PBMCs or T cells enriched from blood (not recorded which). The chain recombines TRBV30 with TRBJ2-2, with 12 bases that match TRBD2. CDR3 residues: CAWSTSGTSGTGELFF. Written as DNA, the CDR3 is TGTGCCTGGAGCACATCCGGGACTAGCGGGACCGGGGAGCTGTTTTTT.